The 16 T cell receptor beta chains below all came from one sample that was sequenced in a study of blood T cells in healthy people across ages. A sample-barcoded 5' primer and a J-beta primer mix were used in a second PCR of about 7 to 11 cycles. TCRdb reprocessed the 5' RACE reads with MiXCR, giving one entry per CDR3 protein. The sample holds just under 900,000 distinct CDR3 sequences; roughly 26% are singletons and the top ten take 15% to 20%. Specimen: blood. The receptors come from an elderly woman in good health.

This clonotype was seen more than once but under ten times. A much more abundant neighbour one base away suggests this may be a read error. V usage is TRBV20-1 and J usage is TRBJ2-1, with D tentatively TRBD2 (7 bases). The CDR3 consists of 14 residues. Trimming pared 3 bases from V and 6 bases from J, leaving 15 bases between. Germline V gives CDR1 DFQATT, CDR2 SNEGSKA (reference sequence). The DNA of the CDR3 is TGCAGTGCTAGTTGGGGGGGCGCCTGCAATGAGCAGTTCTTC. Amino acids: CSASWGGACNEQFF.

As DNA, the CDR3 is TGTGCCAGCAGCTCCCCAGGGGCGTCTCTCTTTTCCCTCTACAATGAGCAGTTCTTC. Residues: CASSSPGASLFSLYNEQFF. The chain couples TRBV13 to TRBJ2-1; possibly TRBD1 for D (6 bases). V dropped 4 bases and J dropped 3 bases, with 25 bases sitting between them. The CDR3 extends over 19 amino acids. The V gene's germline CDR1 is PRHDT and CDR2 FYEKMQ (reference sequence).

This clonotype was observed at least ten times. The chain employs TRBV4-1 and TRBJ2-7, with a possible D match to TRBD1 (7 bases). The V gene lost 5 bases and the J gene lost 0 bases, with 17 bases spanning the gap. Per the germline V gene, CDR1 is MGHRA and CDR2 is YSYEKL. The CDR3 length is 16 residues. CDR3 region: CASSVGQGGSSYEQYF. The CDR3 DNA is TGCGCCAGCAGCGTTGGTCAGGGGGGAAGCTCCTACGAGCAGTACTTC.

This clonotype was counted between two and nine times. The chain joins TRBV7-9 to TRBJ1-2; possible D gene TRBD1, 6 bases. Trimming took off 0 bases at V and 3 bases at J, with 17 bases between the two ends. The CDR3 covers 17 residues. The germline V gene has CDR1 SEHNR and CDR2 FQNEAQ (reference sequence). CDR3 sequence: CASSLAGPGGADYGYTF. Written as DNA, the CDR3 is TGTGCCAGCAGCTTAGCGGGTCCGGGGGGCGCTGACTATGGCTACACCTTC. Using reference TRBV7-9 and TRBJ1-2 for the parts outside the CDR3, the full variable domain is DTGVSQNPRHKITKRGQNVTFRCDPISEHNRLYWYRQTLGQGPEFLTYFQNEAQLEKSRLLSDRFSAERPKGSFSTLEIQRTEQGDSAMYLCASSLAGPGGADYGYTFGSGTRLTVV.

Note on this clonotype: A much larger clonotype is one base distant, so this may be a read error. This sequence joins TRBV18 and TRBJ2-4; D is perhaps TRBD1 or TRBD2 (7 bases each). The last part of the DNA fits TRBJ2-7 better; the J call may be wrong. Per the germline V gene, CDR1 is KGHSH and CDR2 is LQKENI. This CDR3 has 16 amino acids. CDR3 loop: CASSPSGTEVDNEQYF. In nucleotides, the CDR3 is TGTGCCAGCTCACCAAGCGGGACAGAGGTCGACAACGAGCAGTACTTC.

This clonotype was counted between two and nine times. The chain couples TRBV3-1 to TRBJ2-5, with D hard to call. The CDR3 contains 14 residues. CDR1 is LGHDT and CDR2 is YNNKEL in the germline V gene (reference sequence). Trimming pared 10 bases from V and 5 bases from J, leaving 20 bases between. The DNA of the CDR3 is TGTGCCACGACCTTACTCCCCTCAGGCGAGACCCAGTACTTC. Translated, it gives CATTLLPSGETQYF.

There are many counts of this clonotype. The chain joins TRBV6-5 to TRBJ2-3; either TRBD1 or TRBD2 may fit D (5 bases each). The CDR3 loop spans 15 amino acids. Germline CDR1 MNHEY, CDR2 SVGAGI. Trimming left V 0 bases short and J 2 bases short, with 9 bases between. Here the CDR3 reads CASSYSSGHTDTQYF. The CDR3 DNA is TGTGCCAGCAGTTACTCTTCGGGGCACACAGATACGCAGTATTTT.

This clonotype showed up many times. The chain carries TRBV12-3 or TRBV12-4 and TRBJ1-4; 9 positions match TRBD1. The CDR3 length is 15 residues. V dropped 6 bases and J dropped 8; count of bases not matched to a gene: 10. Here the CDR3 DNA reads TGTGCCAGCAGGTCACAGGGGGCGAGAGGGGAAAAACTGTTTTTT. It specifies CASRSQGARGEKLFF.

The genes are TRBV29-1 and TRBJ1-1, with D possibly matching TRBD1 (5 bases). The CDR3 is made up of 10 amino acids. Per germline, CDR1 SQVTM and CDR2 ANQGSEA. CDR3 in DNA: TGCGGCGCCATGACGGGGGTTCCTTTCTTT. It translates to CGAMTGVPFF.

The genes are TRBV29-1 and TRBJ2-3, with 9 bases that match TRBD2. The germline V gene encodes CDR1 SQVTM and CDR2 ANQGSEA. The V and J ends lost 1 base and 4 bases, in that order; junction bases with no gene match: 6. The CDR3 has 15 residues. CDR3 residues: CSVEARTSEPDTQYF. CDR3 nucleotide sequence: TGCAGCGTTGAAGCGCGGACTAGCGAGCCAGATACGCAGTATTTT.

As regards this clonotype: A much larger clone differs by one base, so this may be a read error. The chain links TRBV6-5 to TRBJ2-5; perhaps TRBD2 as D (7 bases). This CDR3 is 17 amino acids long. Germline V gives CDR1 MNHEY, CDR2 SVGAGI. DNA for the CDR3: TGTGCCAGCAGTTACTCGATGGGAGGGGGGGATCAAGTGACCCAGTACTTC. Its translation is CASSYSMGGGDQVTQYF.

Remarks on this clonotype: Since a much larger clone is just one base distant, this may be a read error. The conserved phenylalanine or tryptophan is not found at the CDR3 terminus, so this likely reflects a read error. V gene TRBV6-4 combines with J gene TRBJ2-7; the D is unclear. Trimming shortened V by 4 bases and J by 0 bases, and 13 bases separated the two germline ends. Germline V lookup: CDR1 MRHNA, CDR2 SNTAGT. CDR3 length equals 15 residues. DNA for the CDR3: TGTGCCAGCAGTGCCGACGCGACTGACTCCTACGAGCAGTACTTA. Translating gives CASSADATDSYEQYL.

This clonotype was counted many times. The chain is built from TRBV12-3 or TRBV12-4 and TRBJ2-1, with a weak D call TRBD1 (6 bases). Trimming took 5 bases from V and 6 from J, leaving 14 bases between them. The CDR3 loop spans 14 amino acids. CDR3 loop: CASSPRQAVNEQFF. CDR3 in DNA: TGTGCCAGCAGTCCGCGACAGGCTGTCAATGAGCAGTTCTTC.

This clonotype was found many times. The DNA for the CDR3 is TGTGCCAGCAGCTTGATTGGCAGGCAAGAGACCCAGTACTTC. Encoded protein: CASSLIGRQETQYF. The chain joins TRBV5-8 to TRBJ2-5; no clear D gene. Germline CDR1 reads SGHTS; CDR2 reads YDEGEE. The CDR3 consists of 14 residues. V was pared by 1 base and J by 2 bases, with 9 bases between.

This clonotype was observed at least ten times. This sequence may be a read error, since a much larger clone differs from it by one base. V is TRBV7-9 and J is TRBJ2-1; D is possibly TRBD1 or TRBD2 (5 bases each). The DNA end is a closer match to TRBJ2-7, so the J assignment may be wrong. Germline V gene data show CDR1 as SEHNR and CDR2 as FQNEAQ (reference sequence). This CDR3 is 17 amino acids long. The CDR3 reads CASSPVGDPIHYNEQYF. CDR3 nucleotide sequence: TGTGCCAGCAGCCCGGTGGGGGACCCCATTCACTACAATGAGCAGTACTTC.

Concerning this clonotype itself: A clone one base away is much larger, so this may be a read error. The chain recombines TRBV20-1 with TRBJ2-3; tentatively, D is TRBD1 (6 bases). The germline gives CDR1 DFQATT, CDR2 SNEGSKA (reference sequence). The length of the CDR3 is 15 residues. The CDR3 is CSAKRQAGIWDRQYF. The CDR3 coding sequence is TGCAGTGCTAAAAGACAGGCCGGCATCTGGGATAGGCAGTATTTT.